The clone carrying this T cell receptor beta chain occurred many times. Its antigen is undetermined. The sample comes from a study of identical twins. Study-level points and caveats: Out-of-frame alpha sequences that twins shared showed excess low generation probability.

The CDR3 is 12 residues long. Between the trimmed V and J ends, which lost 8 bases and 6 bases, there was a span of 12 bases. Looked up from germline, CDR1 is MNHEY and CDR2 is SVGAGI. Each CDR3 protein gets one entry after TCRdb re-called the 5' RACE reads with MiXCR. The sample has 310,000 or so distinct CDR3 sequences; under 9.5% are singletons. These sequences were also reported in another study, on yellow fever vaccine responses in identical twins.

This TCR was recovered from a woman younger than 30 in good health. The genes are TRBV6-5 and TRBJ2-3; D might be TRBD1 (5 bases). Sequences were obtained from memory (CD45RO+) T cells sorted from blood. The CDR3 coding sequence is TGTGCCAGCTCCCTGGCAGGGGATACGCAGTATTTT. This codes for CASSLAGDTQYF.